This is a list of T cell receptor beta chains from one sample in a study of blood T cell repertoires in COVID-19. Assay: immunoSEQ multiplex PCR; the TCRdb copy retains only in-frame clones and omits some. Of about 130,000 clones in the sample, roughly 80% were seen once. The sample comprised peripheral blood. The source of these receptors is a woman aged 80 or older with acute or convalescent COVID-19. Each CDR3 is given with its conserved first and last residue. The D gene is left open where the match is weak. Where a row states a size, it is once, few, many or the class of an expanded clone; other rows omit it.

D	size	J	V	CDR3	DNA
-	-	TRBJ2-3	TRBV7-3	CASSLQRADTQYF	TGTGCCAGCAGCTTACAAAGAGCAGATACGCAGTATTTT
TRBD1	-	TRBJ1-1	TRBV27	CASSRGTAADTEAFF	TGTGCCAGCAGTCGAGGGACAGCGGCGGACACTGAAGCTTTCTTT
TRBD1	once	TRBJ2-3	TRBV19	CASSMKDRKQYF	TGTGCCAGTAGTATGAAGGACAGGAAGCAGTATTTT
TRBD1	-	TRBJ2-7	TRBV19	CASSLRTGGFYEQYF	TGTGCCAGTAGTCTTCGGACAGGGGGCTTTTACGAGCAGTACTTC
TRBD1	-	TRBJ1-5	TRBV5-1	CASSPGQGGQPQHF	TGCGCCAGCAGCCCCGGACAGGGAGGGCAGCCCCAGCATTTT
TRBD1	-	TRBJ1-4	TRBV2	CASSESRTGPPKLFF	TGTGCCAGCAGTGAATCGAGGACAGGGCCACCCAAACTGTTTTTT
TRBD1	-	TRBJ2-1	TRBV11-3	CASSSGAGQGYNEQFF	TGTGCCAGCAGCTCTGGGGCGGGACAGGGATACAATGAGCAGTTCTTC
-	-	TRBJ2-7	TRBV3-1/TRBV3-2	CASSQVGGAYEQYF	TGTGCCAGCAGCCAAGTAGGGGGTGCCTACGAGCAGTACTTC
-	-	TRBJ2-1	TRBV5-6	CASSSGDLGEFF	TGTGCCAGCAGCTCGGGGGACCTGGGGGAGTTCTTC
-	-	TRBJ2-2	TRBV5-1	CASSFGRGDTGELFF	TGCGCCAGCAGCTTCGGTCGGGGAGACACCGGGGAGCTGTTTTTT
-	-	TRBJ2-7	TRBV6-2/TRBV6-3	CASIPTTGNLYEQYF	TGTGCCAGCATCCCTACAACGGGGAATCTCTACGAGCAGTACTTC
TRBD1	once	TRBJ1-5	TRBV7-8	CASSRGGQGWSNQPQHF	TGTGCCAGCAGCAGAGGGGGACAGGGTTGGAGCAATCAGCCCCAGCATTTT
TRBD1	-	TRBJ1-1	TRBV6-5	CASRTGEAFF	TGTGCCAGTAGGACAGGGGAAGCTTTCTTT
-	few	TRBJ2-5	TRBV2	CASTKSGLSRETQYF	TGTGCCAGCACTAAATCAGGGCTCTCGCGAGAGACCCAGTACTTC
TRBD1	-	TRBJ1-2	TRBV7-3	CASSPRQGANYGYTF	TGTGCCAGCAGCCCCCGACAGGGGGCTAACTATGGCTACACCTTC
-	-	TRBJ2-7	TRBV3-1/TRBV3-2	CASSLSLRSYEQYF	TGTGCCAGCAGCCTCAGCCTCAGGTCCTACGAGCAGTACTTC
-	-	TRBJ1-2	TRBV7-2	CASSLKGDGYTF	TGTGCCAGCAGCTTAAAAGGAGATGGCTACACCTTC
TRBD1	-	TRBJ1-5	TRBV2	CASRTGGYSNQPQHF	TGTGCCAGCAGGACAGGGGGCTATAGCAATCAGCCCCAGCATTTT
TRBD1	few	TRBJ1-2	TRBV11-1	CASSPNRGNYGYTF	TGTGCCAGCAGCCCAAACAGGGGCAACTATGGCTACACCTTC
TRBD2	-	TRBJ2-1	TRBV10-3	CAISEVVGGARSSYNEQFF	TGTGCCATCAGTGAGGTGGTCGGGGGGGCCAGGAGTTCCTACAATGAGCAGTTCTTC
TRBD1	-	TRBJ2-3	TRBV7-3	CASSQGGAVGDTQYF	TGTGCCAGCAGCCAAGGGGGCGCAGTAGGAGATACGCAGTATTTT
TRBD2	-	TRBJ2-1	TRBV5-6	CASRETSGGSTYNEQFF	TGTGCCAGCAGGGAGACTAGCGGGGGGTCAACCTACAATGAGCAGTTCTTC